Many counts were recorded for the clone carrying this T cell receptor (beta chain). Germline lookup yields CDR1 SQVTM and CDR2 ANQGSEA. V lost 7 bases to trimming and J lost 0 bases, with 13 bases between them. The CDR3 totals 14 residues. The source of the sample is a study of regulatory T cells in long-lasting Graves disease. The time point was: newly diagnosed GD, antithyroid drugs for less than 3 months. Generation of the TCR library employed RNA extracted from PBMCs. Construction of the TCR beta libraries employed iRepertoire HTBI primers in conjunction with Arm-PCR of CDR3 regions. TCRdb fed the multiplex PCR reads into MiXCR, producing one record per CDR3 protein. Among 550,000 to 650,000 distinct CDR3 sequences, approximately 16% were seen once, and the ten largest hold around 11%. This sample also appeared in a second study, on T cells in Graves' hyperthyroidism and ophthalmopathy. According to that study: The primer set for the first-round RT-PCR of the TCR CDR3 was HTBI. Ophthalmopathy stood apart from stable hyperthyroidism in a 13 V-J model.

The chain has TRBV29-1 and TRBJ1-5; D not resolved. The specimen comprised peripheral blood mononuclear cells (PBMCs), sampled at new diagnosis, from a patient treated with antithyroid drugs. The sequence derives from a man in his late teens or twenties with Graves disease. In DNA, the CDR3 is TGCAGCGCAATATTAGAGGGTAGCAATCAGCCCCAGCATTTT. Amino acids: CSAILEGSNQPQHF.